Given below is one T cell receptor beta chain in context. Its matching antigen is unknown. Construction of the TCRbeta library involved unique molecular identifiers. TCRdb ran MiXCR on the PCR reads and lists one entry per CDR3 protein. The repertoire holds fewer than 500,000 distinct CDR3 sequences, with 43% as singletons. The entry originates in a study of T-cell reconstitution after alpha-beta-depleted transplantation in children. Findings of the study overall: Two months or so post-transplant, alpha-beta T cells reportedly derived from several hundred expanded graft clones. Some patients showed high day-60 TCRbeta diversity, which derived from surviving recipient T cells and thymic progenitors. Most T-cell counts and diversity one year after the transplant came from T cells that were newly produced.

The germline CDR1 and CDR2 sequences are KGHSH and LQKENI. The V segment lost 4 bases and the J segment 0 bases; nucleotides outside the gene matches: 10. The CDR3 runs 17 residues. Source: PBMCs, taken before TCRalphabeta/CD19-depleted stem cell transplant. The receptor was derived from a girl aged 2-10 years with aplastic anemia, due to receive a stem cell transplant. V usage is TRBV18 and J usage is TRBJ1-2; 8 positions agree with TRBD1. This CDR3 is CASSRLPGTGSNYGYTF. CDR3 DNA: TGTGCCAGCTCACGCCTCCCCGGGACAGGATCTAACTATGGCTACACCTTC.